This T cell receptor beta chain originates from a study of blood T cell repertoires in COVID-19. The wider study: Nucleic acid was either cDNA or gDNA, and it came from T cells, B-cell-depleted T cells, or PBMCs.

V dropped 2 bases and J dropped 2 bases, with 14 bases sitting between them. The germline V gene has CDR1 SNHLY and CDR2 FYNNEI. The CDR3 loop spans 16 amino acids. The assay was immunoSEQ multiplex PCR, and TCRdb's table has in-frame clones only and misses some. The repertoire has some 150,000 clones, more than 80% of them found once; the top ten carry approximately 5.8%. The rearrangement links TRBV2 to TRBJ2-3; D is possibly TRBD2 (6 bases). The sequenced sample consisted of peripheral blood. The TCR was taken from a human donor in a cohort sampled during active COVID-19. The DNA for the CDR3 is TGTGCCAGCAGTGAATTCATGGGGGGACCCACAGATACGCAGTATTTT. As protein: CASSEFMGGPTDTQYF.